Each of the 21 T cell receptor beta chains below was sequenced from the same sample in a study of T cells in Graves' hyperthyroidism and ophthalmopathy. What was amplified from RNA transcripts were TCR beta CDR3 regions. First-round RT-PCR with HTBI primers amplified the TCR CDR3 region. In TCRdb, the multiplex PCR reads were re-called with MiXCR into one record per CDR3 protein. The table shows 250,000 to 350,000 distinct CDR3 sequences, with about 15% occurring only once. The specimen sequenced was blood. The receptors derive from a woman aged 60-70 years with Graves' ophthalmopathy.

The rearrangement uses TRBV20-1 and TRBJ2-7, with 8 bases aligning to TRBD2. Germline CDR1 is DFQATT and CDR2 is SNEGSKA (reference sequence). This CDR3 is 14 amino acids long. The V segment lost 0 bases and the J segment 3 bases; nucleotides outside the gene matches: 4. The CDR3 DNA follows: TGCAGTGCTAGAGAAGTAGCGGGGAACTACGAGCAGTACTTC. It translates to CSAREVAGNYEQYF.

This clonotype was observed a few times. The chain couples TRBV6-2 or TRBV6-3 to TRBJ2-7, with D perhaps matching TRBD1 or TRBD2 (5 bases each). Germline V gives CDR1 MNHEY, CDR2 SVGEGT. This CDR3 region has 18 residues. V lost 0 bases and J lost 7, with 25 bases in between. Here the CDR3 reads CASSYSNSGDGGIVEQYF. The CDR3 nucleotides read TGTGCCAGCAGTTACTCGAACTCCGGGGACGGTGGAATTGTGGAGCAGTACTTC.

This chain links TRBV7-2 with TRBJ1-4, with 7 bases identical to TRBD1. Germline loops: CDR1 SGHTA, CDR2 FQGNSA. The junction had 2 bases not matched to a gene; V was cut back by 4 bases and J by 3 bases. The CDR3 contains 14 residues. The DNA for the CDR3 is TGTGCCAGCAGCTGGGACAGCCCTAATGAAAAACTGTTTTTT. This sequence encodes CASSWDSPNEKLFF.

This clonotype was seen a few times. This chain links TRBV9 with TRBJ1-1; 8 bases match TRBD1. Germline V gives CDR1 SGDLS, CDR2 YYNGEE. The CDR3 spans 15 residues. V gave up 3 bases and J gave up 1 base; unmatched junction bases: 5. CDR3 in DNA: TGTGCCAGCAGCGCGAGGGACAGGACGAACACTGAAGCTTTCTTT. It specifies CASSARDRTNTEAFF.

This clonotype was picked up many times. The chain employs TRBV18 and TRBJ2-3; D ambiguous. The germline CDR1 and CDR2 sequences are KGHSH and LQKENI. The CDR3 has 13 amino acids. V was trimmed by 5 bases and J by 6 bases, leaving 12 bases between them. In DNA form, the CDR3 reads TGTGCCAGCTCAACCAACGAACGGGATACGCAGTATTTT. This codes for CASSTNERDTQYF. The full variable domain, completed using reference TRBV18 and TRBJ2-3, is NAGVMQNPRHLVRRRGQEARLRCSPMKGHSHVYWYRQLPEEGLKFMVYLQKENIIDESGMPKERFSAEFPKEGPSILRIQQVVRGDSAAYFCASSTNERDTQYFGPGTRLTVL.

The chain uses TRBV7-9 and TRBJ1-2; the D is unclear. The CDR3 contains 16 residues. The V gene's germline CDR1 is SEHNR and CDR2 FQNEAQ (reference sequence). Trimming removed 2 bases from V and 7 bases from J, with 20 bases in between. The CDR3 sequence: CASSLIRASGVRGYTF. The CDR3 DNA reads TGTGCCAGCAGCTTAATTCGGGCTTCGGGAGTTCGTGGCTACACCTTC.

The sample holds a few counts of this clonotype. The junction differs from germline at one of its ends, possibly a read error. The chain links TRBV4-3 to TRBJ2-5, with 8 nucleotides matching TRBD2. CDR3 length equals 16 residues. Germline values: CDR1 LGHNA, CDR2 YSLEER. CDR3 protein: CASSQETTSGQEAQYF. The CDR3 DNA reads TGCGCCAGCAGCCAAGAAACAACTAGCGGTCAAGAGGCCCAGTACTTC.

This clonotype has at least ten counts. J is TRBJ2-7 and V is TRBV12-3 or TRBV12-4; 7 bases map to TRBD2. Trimming at V came to 6 bases and at J to 9 bases, leaving 8 bases not matched to a gene. This CDR3 has 12 amino acids. Here the CDR3 reads CASSRTRNGQYF. CDR3 sequence (DNA): TGTGCCAGCAGCCGGACTAGGAACGGGCAGTACTTC.

This clonotype came up many times. The CDR3 DNA is TGTGCCAGCCGTCAGGCGAGACAGGGGAGCAACGAGCAGTACTTC. This encodes CASRQARQGSNEQYF. The V call is TRBV2, the J call TRBJ2-7; 8 bases are shared with TRBD1. Germline V gene sequence: CDR1 SNHLY, CDR2 FYNNEI. V was clipped by 8 bases and J by 5 bases; unmatched bases: 14. The CDR3 is 15 residues long.

This clonotype appeared many times. The chain links TRBV7-2 to TRBJ2-3; 10 nucleotides match TRBD2. The CDR3 spans 18 residues. CDR1 SGHTA and CDR2 FQGNSA come from the germline V gene. The trim removed 3 bases at V and 4 bases at J, leaving 13 bases unmatched. CDR3 sequence: CASSFNRPSGSGADTQYF. As DNA, the CDR3 is TGTGCCAGCAGCTTTAACCGTCCTAGCGGGAGTGGCGCAGATACGCAGTATTTT. Based on the CDR3 plus reference TRBV7-2 and TRBJ2-3, the full variable domain is GAGVSQSPSNKVTEKGKDVELRCDPISGHTALYWYRQSLGQGLEFLIYFQGNSAPDKSGLPSDRFSAERTGGSVSTLTIQRTQQEDSAVYLCASSFNRPSGSGADTQYFGPGTRLTVL.

This clonotype was seen repeatedly, ten times or more. The gene calls are TRBV7-2 and TRBJ1-4, with a tentative D call TRBD1 (5 bases). Germline CDR1 SGHTA, CDR2 FQGNSA. This CDR3 has 15 residues. V lost 4 bases and J 11 bases, leaving 20 bases between the germline ends. The CDR3 bases are TGTGCCAGCAGCTCAGACAGTACTCTAATGAAGAAACTGTTTTTT. Protein sequence: CASSSDSTLMKKLFF. Together with reference TRBV7-2 and TRBJ1-4, the CDR3 gives the full variable domain: GAGVSQSPSNKVTEKGKDVELRCDPISGHTALYWYRQSLGQGLEFLIYFQGNSAPDKSGLPSDRFSAERTGGSVSTLTIQRTQQEDSAVYLCASSSDSTLMKKLFFGSGTQLSVL.

At least ten counts were recorded for this clonotype. In nucleotides, the CDR3 is TGTGCCAGCAGCCGAGCCGACAATGAGCAGTTCTTC. This gives the protein CASSRADNEQFF. The V and J genes are TRBV7-3 and TRBJ2-1; D is ambiguous. This CDR3 contains 12 residues. The germline V and J ends were trimmed by 5 bases and 5 bases, with 7 bases remaining between them. Germline CDR1 reads SGHTA; CDR2 reads FQGTGA.

This chain connects TRBV5-5 to TRBJ2-1; 12 bases are a match to TRBD1. Per germline, CDR1 SGHKS and CDR2 YYEKEE (reference sequence). The CDR3 totals 18 residues. V lost 0 bases to trimming and J lost 2 bases; unmatched junction nucleotides: 6. This CDR3 reads CASSLATGQGATYNEQFF. The CDR3 bases are TGTGCCAGCAGCTTGGCCACGGGACAGGGGGCAACCTACAATGAGCAGTTCTTC.

This clonotype turned up a few times. The CDR3 DNA sequence: TGTGCCACGATATCCTACGAGCAGTACTTC. Translating it yields CATISYEQYF. This rearrangement joins TRBV19 to TRBJ2-7; D is unclear. CDR1 and CDR2 (germline): LNHDA, SQIVND (reference sequence). The CDR3 loop spans 10 amino acids. With 10 bases removed from V and 1 base from J, the gap between germline ends came to 5 bases.

This clonotype appeared a few times. The chain carries TRBV10-3 and TRBJ2-3; TRBD2 agrees at 14 bases. After removal of 10 bases from V and 4 bases from J, the junction contained 13 bases not matched to a gene. The CDR3 is made up of 17 amino acids. The germline V gene has CDR1 ENHRY and CDR2 SYGVKD. CDR3 bases: TGTGCCAGCAGCTCCTGGACTAGCGGGGGGATCGCAGATACGCAGTATTTT. Protein product: CASSSWTSGGIADTQYF.

This clonotype was counted ten times or more. The chain recombines TRBV7-9 with TRBJ1-1; no clear D. The germline gives CDR1 SEHNR, CDR2 FQNEAQ (reference sequence). The CDR3 is made up of 13 amino acids. V lost 1 base and J lost 3, with 6 bases in between. Here the CDR3 reads CASSLELDTEAFF. CDR3 nucleotides: TGTGCCAGCAGCTTAGAACTTGACACTGAAGCTTTCTTT.

This rearrangement joins TRBV11-3 to TRBJ2-5, with TRBD2 identical over 12 bases. The germline V gene encodes CDR1 SGHNT and CDR2 YENEEA. The V segment lost 1 base and the J segment 2 bases; nucleotides outside the gene matches: 5. The CDR3 has 17 residues. As DNA, the CDR3 is TGTGCCAGCAGCTTAGGGACTAGCGGGACCTATCAAGAGACCCAGTACTTC. Amino acids: CASSLGTSGTYQETQYF.

A few counts support this clonotype. J is TRBJ2-1 and V is TRBV5-1; no firm D call. The V gene's germline CDR1 is SGHRS and CDR2 YFSETQ. The V end lost 4 bases, the J end lost 6 bases, and 11 bases lay between the germline ends. The CDR3 is made up of 13 amino acids. CDR3 coding DNA: TGCGCCAGCAGCGTTTCTAGGGTCAATGAGCAGTTCTTC. This codes for CASSVSRVNEQFF.

The table lists this clonotype with many counts. The chain links TRBV2 to TRBJ1-4; no firm D call. In germline, CDR1 is SNHLY, CDR2 FYNNEI. The CDR3 loop spans 14 amino acids. V gave up 6 bases and J gave up 0 bases, with 8 bases separating them. Written as DNA, the CDR3 is TGTGCCAGCAGAAAACAGCCAACTAATGAAAAACTGTTTTTT. This sequence encodes CASRKQPTNEKLFF.

In its sample, this clonotype was seen many times. J is TRBJ2-5 and V is TRBV29-1; 8 bases agree with TRBD2. The trim removed 4 bases at V and 4 bases at J, leaving 5 bases unmatched. Per germline, CDR1 SQVTM and CDR2 ANQGSEA. The CDR3 extends over 13 amino acids. CDR3 protein: CSVAGLGGETQYF. The DNA of the CDR3 is TGCAGCGTTGCGGGACTAGGGGGAGAGACCCAGTACTTC. Filled out from reference TRBV29-1 and TRBJ2-5, the complete variable domain reads SAVISQKPSRDICQRGTSLTIQCQVDSQVTMMFWYRQQPGQSLTLIATANQGSEATYESGFVIDKFPISRPNLTFSTLTVSNMSPEDSSIYLCSVAGLGGETQYFGPGTRLLVL.

The CDR3 nucleotides read TGTGCCAGCAGCCCCGGACATATTTCGAGTTGGACAGATACGCAGTATTTT. Amino acid sequence: CASSPGHISSWTDTQYF. V gene TRBV5-8 combines with J gene TRBJ2-3, with D possibly matching TRBD1 (5 bases). Germline CDR1 is SGHTS and CDR2 is YDEGEE. The CDR3 has 17 residues. V gave up 4 bases and J gave up 3 bases, with 21 bases separating them.